A selection of T cell receptor beta chains follows, all from one sample in a study of control samples from healthy donors and cancer patients. Repertoires were generated with immunoSEQ multiplex PCR, while TCRdb's copy carries only in-frame clones and drops some. The sample lists 130,000 or so clones, more than 75% seen once, with about 12% in the top ten. The specimen was blood. The receptors stem from a man aged 30-40 years in good health. Both conserved end residues are part of each CDR3. Fields, in order: D gene, J gene, clone size, V gene, CDR3 protein, CDR3 DNA. The D gene is left open where the match is weak. The size field is filled for only some rows; it gives once, few, many or a size class.

d_gene: NA
j_gene: TRBJ1-1
abundance: NA
v_gene: TRBV7-2
CDR3aa: CASSLVGGGNTEAFF
CDR3nt: TGTGCCAGCAGCTTAGTAGGCGGCGGTAACACTGAAGCTTTCTTT

d_gene: TRBD1
j_gene: TRBJ2-2
abundance: NA
v_gene: TRBV5-1
CDR3aa: CASSFRTGLNTGELFF
CDR3nt: TGCGCCAGCAGCTTCCGGACAGGCCTCAACACCGGGGAGCTGTTTTTT

d_gene: NA
j_gene: TRBJ1-5
abundance: NA
v_gene: TRBV3-1/TRBV3-2
CDR3aa: CASSQGGGTFNQPQHF
CDR3nt: TGTGCCAGCAGCCAAGGGGGGGGAACCTTCAATCAGCCCCAGCATTTT

d_gene: TRBD2
j_gene: TRBJ2-1
abundance: NA
v_gene: TRBV14
CDR3aa: CASSLLAGGMNEQFF
CDR3nt: TGTGCCAGCAGCCTCCTAGCGGGGGGAATGAATGAGCAGTTCTTC

d_gene: NA
j_gene: TRBJ1-4
abundance: NA
v_gene: TRBV15
CDR3aa: CATSREAEKLFF
CDR3nt: TGTGCCACCAGCAGAGAGGCCGAAAAACTGTTTTTT

d_gene: NA
j_gene: TRBJ1-4
abundance: NA
v_gene: TRBV11-2
CDR3aa: CASSLEGPGGNEKLFF
CDR3nt: TGTGCCAGCAGCTTAGAGGGCCCGGGTGGGAATGAAAAACTGTTTTTT

d_gene: TRBD1
j_gene: TRBJ1-2
abundance: NA
v_gene: TRBV9
CDR3aa: CASSVKTGGSFYGYTF
CDR3nt: TGTGCCAGCAGCGTAAAAACAGGGGGATCTTTCTATGGCTACACCTTC

d_gene: NA
j_gene: TRBJ1-1
abundance: NA
v_gene: TRBV18
CDR3aa: CASSFRMGGNTEAFF
CDR3nt: TGTGCCAGCTCCTTCCGGATGGGAGGGAACACTGAAGCTTTCTTT

d_gene: TRBD1
j_gene: TRBJ1-2
abundance: NA
v_gene: TRBV3-1/TRBV3-2
CDR3aa: CASSLDRGSYTF
CDR3nt: TGTGCCAGCAGCCTAGACAGGGGCAGCTACACCTTC

d_gene: NA
j_gene: TRBJ1-1
abundance: NA
v_gene: TRBV7-8
CDR3aa: CASSLAQGSTEAFF
CDR3nt: TGTGCCAGCAGCTTAGCCCAGGGTTCTACTGAAGCTTTCTTT

d_gene: TRBD1
j_gene: TRBJ2-5
abundance: NA
v_gene: TRBV18
CDR3aa: CASSQGGKETQYF
CDR3nt: TGTGCCAGCTCACAAGGGGGCAAAGAGACCCAGTACTTC

d_gene: TRBD1
j_gene: TRBJ1-1
abundance: NA
v_gene: TRBV6-5
CDR3aa: CASRTGATEAFF
CDR3nt: TGTGCCAGCCGGACAGGGGCCACTGAAGCTTTCTTT

d_gene: NA
j_gene: TRBJ1-4
abundance: NA
v_gene: TRBV10-1
CDR3aa: CASSTGQQTEKLFF
CDR3nt: TGCGCCAGCAGTACCGGACAGCAGACTGAAAAACTGTTTTTT

d_gene: NA
j_gene: TRBJ1-4
abundance: NA
v_gene: TRBV2
CDR3aa: CASSMRNEKLFF
CDR3nt: TGTGCCAGCAGTATGCGTAATGAAAAACTGTTTTTT

d_gene: TRBD1
j_gene: TRBJ1-5
abundance: NA
v_gene: TRBV30
CDR3aa: CAWDSGQGDQPQHF
CDR3nt: TGTGCCTGGGACAGCGGACAGGGGGATCAGCCCCAGCATTTT

d_gene: NA
j_gene: TRBJ2-1
abundance: NA
v_gene: TRBV6-4
CDR3aa: CASSAGGLRYNEQFF
CDR3nt: TGTGCCAGCAGTGCTGGGGGCCTGAGGTACAATGAGCAGTTCTTC

d_gene: NA
j_gene: TRBJ1-6
abundance: NA
v_gene: TRBV6-5
CDR3aa: CASSLSGSKLNSPLHF
CDR3nt: TGTGCCAGCAGTTTATCCGGTTCTAAACTTAATTCACCCCTCCACTTT

d_gene: TRBD2
j_gene: TRBJ2-6
abundance: NA
v_gene: TRBV5-6
CDR3aa: CASSSAGVPSNVLTF
CDR3nt: TGTGCCAGCAGCTCCGCGGGGGTCCCTAGCAACGTCCTGACTTTC

d_gene: TRBD1
j_gene: TRBJ1-5
abundance: NA
v_gene: TRBV19
CDR3aa: CASSLGTGHQPQHF
CDR3nt: TGTGCCAGTAGTCTAGGGACAGGGCATCAGCCCCAGCATTTT

d_gene: NA
j_gene: TRBJ2-3
abundance: NA
v_gene: TRBV2
CDR3aa: CASSYWGTGSDTQYF
CDR3nt: TGTGCCAGCAGCTACTGGGGAACAGGATCAGATACGCAGTATTTT

d_gene: NA
j_gene: TRBJ2-1
abundance: NA
v_gene: TRBV5-1
CDR3aa: CASSLEGSSYNEQFF
CDR3nt: TGCGCCAGCAGCTTAGAGGGTAGCTCCTACAATGAGCAGTTCTTC

d_gene: NA
j_gene: TRBJ2-7
abundance: NA
v_gene: TRBV5-8
CDR3aa: CASSPLTISRYEQYF
CDR3nt: TGTGCCAGCAGCCCGCTGACCATCTCTAGGTACGAGCAGTACTTC

d_gene: NA
j_gene: TRBJ2-1
abundance: NA
v_gene: TRBV7-3
CDR3aa: CASSPQGHGDEQFF
CDR3nt: TGTGCCAGCAGCCCCCAGGGACACGGCGATGAGCAGTTCTTC

d_gene: NA
j_gene: TRBJ2-2
abundance: NA
v_gene: TRBV7-7
CDR3aa: CASSLTGDGELFF
CDR3nt: TGTGCCAGCAGCCTTACGGGGGACGGGGAGCTGTTTTTT

d_gene: NA
j_gene: TRBJ1-1
abundance: NA
v_gene: TRBV6-5
CDR3aa: CASIPTGQGRNAFF
CDR3nt: TGTGCCAGCATCCCGACCGGGCAGGGTCGAAACGCTTTCTTT

d_gene: NA
j_gene: TRBJ1-1
abundance: NA
v_gene: TRBV11-2
CDR3aa: CASSLGGPQAFF
CDR3nt: TGTGCCAGCAGCTTAGGTGGACCCCAAGCTTTCTTT

d_gene: TRBD1
j_gene: TRBJ1-6
abundance: NA
v_gene: TRBV7-2
CDR3aa: CASSGSGGTSPLHF
CDR3nt: TGTGCCAGCAGCGGTTCAGGGGGGACTTCACCCCTCCACTTT

d_gene: NA
j_gene: TRBJ2-5
abundance: NA
v_gene: TRBV19
CDR3aa: CASNSGGGVETQYF
CDR3nt: TGTGCCAGTAACTCCGGAGGGGGCGTAGAGACCCAGTACTTC

d_gene: TRBD1
j_gene: TRBJ1-2
abundance: NA
v_gene: TRBV30
CDR3aa: CAWSKAPLQGADGYTF
CDR3nt: TGTGCCTGGAGTAAAGCCCCACTACAGGGGGCCGATGGCTACACCTTC

d_gene: NA
j_gene: TRBJ1-3
abundance: NA
v_gene: TRBV2
CDR3aa: CASIKEWVRSGNTIYF
CDR3nt: TGTGCCAGCATCAAAGAGTGGGTCAGGTCTGGAAACACCATATATTTT

d_gene: TRBD1
j_gene: TRBJ1-2
abundance: NA
v_gene: TRBV14
CDR3aa: CASSLNPAGQGKGTF
CDR3nt: TGTGCCAGCAGCCTAAACCCCGCGGGACAGGGGAAGGGCACCTTC

d_gene: NA
j_gene: TRBJ1-3
abundance: NA
v_gene: TRBV28
CDR3aa: CASNLGGSGNTIYF
CDR3nt: TGTGCCAGCAACCTCGGGGGCTCTGGAAACACCATATATTTT

d_gene: TRBD1
j_gene: TRBJ1-1
abundance: NA
v_gene: TRBV5-8
CDR3aa: CASSLGQGARAFF
CDR3nt: TGTGCCAGCAGCTTGGGGCAGGGGGCGCGGGCTTTCTTT

d_gene: NA
j_gene: TRBJ1-1
abundance: NA
v_gene: TRBV5-1
CDR3aa: CASRGSGGAFNAEAFF
CDR3nt: TGCGCCAGCAGGGGGTCTGGGGGCGCATTTAATGCTGAAGCTTTCTTT

d_gene: NA
j_gene: TRBJ2-6
abundance: few
v_gene: TRBV11-2
CDR3aa: CASSLQLGIGVSGANVLTF
CDR3nt: TGTGCCAGCAGTTTACAATTAGGGATAGGTGTCTCTGGGGCCAACGTCCTGACTTTC

d_gene: NA
j_gene: TRBJ2-6
abundance: NA
v_gene: TRBV11-3
CDR3aa: CASSPSAAGANVLTF
CDR3nt: TGTGCCAGCAGCCCATCGGCGGCCGGGGCCAACGTCCTGACTTTC

d_gene: TRBD1
j_gene: TRBJ1-1
abundance: NA
v_gene: TRBV30
CDR3aa: CAWSGISRQGAFF
CDR3nt: TGTGCCTGGAGTGGAATAAGTCGACAGGGAGCTTTCTTT

d_gene: NA
j_gene: TRBJ1-5
abundance: NA
v_gene: TRBV30
CDR3aa: CAWSKAEPQPQHF
CDR3nt: TGTGCCTGGAGTAAGGCGGAACCCCAGCCCCAGCATTTT

d_gene: TRBD1
j_gene: TRBJ1-5
abundance: NA
v_gene: TRBV30
CDR3aa: CAWSEQGEGQPQHF
CDR3nt: TGTGCCTGGAGTGAGCAGGGGGAAGGTCAGCCCCAGCATTTT

d_gene: NA
j_gene: TRBJ2-2
abundance: NA
v_gene: TRBV9
CDR3aa: CASFGTDTGELFF
CDR3nt: TGTGCCAGCTTCGGAACCGACACCGGGGAGCTGTTTTTT

d_gene: NA
j_gene: TRBJ1-5
abundance: NA
v_gene: TRBV6-1
CDR3aa: CASSEHPGDSNQPQHF
CDR3nt: TGTGCCAGCAGTGAACATCCAGGCGATAGCAATCAGCCCCAGCATTTT

d_gene: NA
j_gene: TRBJ1-1
abundance: once
v_gene: TRBV10-1
CDR3aa: CASSPRDKNTEAFF
CDR3nt: TGCGCCAGCAGTCCCCGGGACAAGAACACTGAAGCTTTCTTT

d_gene: NA
j_gene: TRBJ2-1
abundance: NA
v_gene: TRBV25-1
CDR3aa: CASSEDTLYNEQFF
CDR3nt: TGTGCCAGCAGTGAGGACACCCTCTACAATGAGCAGTTCTTC

d_gene: TRBD1
j_gene: TRBJ1-1
abundance: NA
v_gene: TRBV19
CDR3aa: CASSIVTRDRGRGTEAFF
CDR3nt: TGTGCCAGTAGTATAGTTACGAGGGACAGGGGAAGGGGGACTGAAGCTTTCTTT

d_gene: TRBD1
j_gene: TRBJ2-2
abundance: NA
v_gene: TRBV3-1/TRBV3-2
CDR3aa: CASRTGANTGELFF
CDR3nt: TGTGCCAGCAGAACAGGGGCGAACACCGGGGAGCTGTTTTTT

d_gene: NA
j_gene: TRBJ2-5
abundance: NA
v_gene: TRBV11-2
CDR3aa: CASSLLSSLRDLKYF
CDR3nt: TGTGCCAGCAGCCTCCTAAGCTCCCTCCGGGACTTAAAGTACTTC

d_gene: NA
j_gene: TRBJ2-2
abundance: NA
v_gene: TRBV9
CDR3aa: CASSVVPRTSNTGELFF
CDR3nt: TGTGCCAGCAGCGTAGTCCCTAGGACATCGAACACCGGGGAGCTGTTTTTT

d_gene: NA
j_gene: TRBJ2-3
abundance: NA
v_gene: TRBV11-3
CDR3aa: CASSLGAEDTQYF
CDR3nt: TGTGCCAGCAGCTTGGGGGCGGAAGATACGCAGTATTTT

d_gene: NA
j_gene: TRBJ1-1
abundance: NA
v_gene: TRBV2
CDR3aa: CASIWTDMNTEAFF
CDR3nt: TGTGCCAGCATCTGGACGGATATGAACACTGAAGCTTTCTTT

d_gene: TRBD2
j_gene: TRBJ2-7
abundance: NA
v_gene: TRBV6-6
CDR3aa: CASSNDKGLGDTEQYF
CDR3nt: TGTGCCAGCAGTAACGACAAGGGACTAGGAGACACCGAGCAGTACTTC

d_gene: NA
j_gene: TRBJ1-5
abundance: NA
v_gene: TRBV9
CDR3aa: CASSTTRTVKYSNQPQHF
CDR3nt: TGTGCCAGCAGCACCACTCGGACAGTTAAGTATAGCAATCAGCCCCAGCATTTT

d_gene: NA
j_gene: TRBJ1-1
abundance: NA
v_gene: TRBV7-2
CDR3aa: CASRPPGQATEAFF
CDR3nt: TGTGCCAGCAGACCCCCGGGACAAGCCACTGAAGCTTTCTTT

d_gene: NA
j_gene: TRBJ2-1
abundance: NA
v_gene: TRBV18
CDR3aa: CASSPPGGTSYNEQFF
CDR3nt: TGTGCCAGCTCACCACCGGGCGGGACCAGCTACAATGAGCAGTTCTTC